One and the same sample provided the 29 T cell receptor beta chains below, sequenced in a study of OX40 agonist ivuxolimab in advanced cancers. Clones were read by immunoSEQ multiplex PCR, and TCRdb kept only the in-frame ones, dropping some. Among under 90,000 clones listed, more than 75% were seen once. The specimen was CD4+ or CD8+ T cells sorted from blood, collected in a trial of the OX40 agonist ivuxolimab. The source of these receptors is an adult with an advanced solid tumor such as melanoma, head and neck, liver or kidney cancer.

The genes are TRBV18 and TRBJ2-1; the D gene is possibly TRBD2 (6 bases). Per the germline V gene, CDR1 is KGHSH and CDR2 is LQKENI. Deletions cut 3 bases from V and 5 bases from J, with 11 bases between. This CDR3 is 14 amino acids long. The CDR3 DNA reads TGTGCCAGCTCACCTATGACTAGAAACAATGAGCAGTTCTTC. It yields the protein CASSPMTRNNEQFF.

The gene calls are TRBV18 and TRBJ1-1; D possibly corresponds to TRBD1 (5 bases). Per the germline V gene, CDR1 is KGHSH and CDR2 is LQKENI. The CDR3 loop spans 13 amino acids. V lost 4 bases to trimming and J lost 6 bases, with 12 bases between them. The CDR3 nucleotides read TGTGCCAGCTCACGGGACCAAGACTCTGAAGCTTTCTTT. This gives the protein CASSRDQDSEAFF.

This clone has only one observation. The chain recombines TRBV19 with TRBJ2-4; D not resolved. This CDR3 spans 13 amino acids. Germline CDR1 and CDR2: LNHDA and SQIVND (reference sequence). V was trimmed by 7 bases and J by 6 bases, leaving 13 bases between them. CDR3 coding DNA: TGTGCCAGTACCCAGGACGGTAGAAACATTCAGTACTTC. This encodes CASTQDGRNIQYF.

The chain carries TRBV9 and TRBJ1-4; 7 bases map to TRBD1. After removal of 4 bases from V and 5 bases from J, the junction contained 8 bases not matched to a gene. Germline CDR1 and CDR2: SGDLS and YYNGEE. CDR3 length equals 15 residues. CDR3 amino acids: CASSLRQGSNEKLFF. CDR3 in DNA: TGTGCCAGCAGCCTGCGACAGGGCTCGAATGAAAAACTGTTTTTT.

V and J are TRBV11-3 and TRBJ1-1, with D maybe TRBD1 (6 bases). V shed 5 bases and J shed 1 base, with 11 bases lying between them. The length of the CDR3 is 14 residues. Per the germline V gene, CDR1 is SGHNT and CDR2 is YENEEA. DNA of the CDR3: TGTGCCAGCAGCGTGGGGGGCGGGAACACTGAAGCTTTCTTT. Protein sequence: CASSVGGGNTEAFF.

The chain links TRBV7-8 to TRBJ1-2, with D maybe TRBD1 (5 bases). Trimming removed 0 bases at V and 5 bases at J, with 13 bases between. This CDR3 contains 15 residues. Germline V lookup: CDR1 SGHVS, CDR2 FQNEAQ. The CDR3 region is CASSLAGVPVYGYTF. The CDR3 bases are TGTGCCAGCAGCTTAGCAGGGGTTCCCGTTTATGGCTACACCTTC.

This clone came up once. The CDR3 DNA is TGCAGCGCCAGGGTGACCACTGAAGCTTTCTTT. Its translation: CSARVTTEAFF. V gene TRBV29-1 combines with J gene TRBJ1-1; maybe TRBD1 (5 bases). Germline assignment: CDR1 SQVTM and CDR2 ANQGSEA. The length of the CDR3 is 11 residues. V was pared by 7 bases and J by 4 bases, with 10 bases between.

The chain uses TRBV5-1 and TRBJ2-7; D is perhaps TRBD2 (5 bases). The CDR3 is made up of 12 amino acids. Trimming cost V 4 bases and J 5 bases, with 10 bases left between them. Germline V gene lookup returns CDR1 SGHRS and CDR2 YFSETQ. The CDR3 coding sequence is TGCGCCAGCAGCCCCGGAGGAGACGAGCAGTACTTC. Its translation is CASSPGGDEQYF. Filled out from reference TRBV5-1 and TRBJ2-7, the complete variable domain reads KAGVTQTPRYLIKTRGQQVTLSCSPISGHRSVSWYQQTPGQGLQFLFEYFSETQRNKGNFPGRFSGRQFSNSRSEMNVSTLELGDSALYLCASSPGGDEQYFGPGTRLTVT.

The genes are TRBV4-1 and TRBJ2-3; 7 nucleotides match TRBD2. This CDR3 has 14 residues. Germline loops: CDR1 MGHRA, CDR2 YSYEKL. V lost 2 bases and J lost 6; bases outside the gene matches: 5. This chain's CDR3 is CASSQSYGGDTQYF. CDR3 nucleotides: TGCGCCAGCAGCCAATCCTACGGGGGGGATACGCAGTATTTT.

The rearrangement links TRBV28 to TRBJ1-2; D possibly corresponds to TRBD1 (6 bases). CDR1 is MDHEN and CDR2 is SYDVKM in the germline V gene. This CDR3 spans 17 amino acids. V was shortened by 10 bases and J by 3 bases, with 27 bases between the two germline ends. The CDR3: CATIATGRGRIDYGYTF. CDR3 nucleotides: TGTGCCACCATAGCGACGGGACGGGGGCGAATTGACTATGGCTACACCTTC.

The J gene is TRBJ1-5, the V gene TRBV7-9; 9 bases map to TRBD1. Germline CDR1 is SEHNR and CDR2 is FQNEAQ (reference sequence). The J segment lost 4 bases and the V segment lost 5 bases, leaving 3 bases of the junction unmatched. This CDR3 spans 14 amino acids. This chain's CDR3 is CASSQGTGNQPQHF. CDR3 sequence (DNA): TGTGCCAGCAGCCAAGGGACAGGGAATCAGCCCCAGCATTTT.

This clone has just one count. The chain uses TRBV9 and TRBJ2-3; D may be TRBD1 (5 bases). The CDR3 covers 15 residues. The ends were cut back, 3 bases at V and 3 bases at J, with 14 bases in the middle. Germline lookup yields CDR1 SGDLS and CDR2 YYNGEE. The DNA for the CDR3 is TGTGCCAGCAGCGACCTGCGAGGACAAACAGATACGCAGTATTTT. Translation: CASSDLRGQTDTQYF.

The chain has TRBV6-5 and TRBJ2-7; 11 nucleotides match TRBD1. Trimming cost V 3 bases and J 0 bases; bases outside gene matches: 4. The V gene's germline CDR1 is MNHEY and CDR2 SVGAGI. CDR3 length: 16 residues. DNA for the CDR3: TGTGCCAGCAGTTATAGGGGGACAGGGGGCTCCTACGAGCAGTACTTC. It encodes CASSYRGTGGSYEQYF.

The chain has TRBV5-8 and TRBJ2-7; D remains ambiguous. The CDR3 totals 12 residues. The V end was cut by 4 bases, the J end by 3 bases, with 8 bases between. Germline V lookup: CDR1 SGHTS, CDR2 YDEGEE. As DNA, the CDR3 is TGTGCCAGCAGCCGAACAGACTACGAGCAGTACTTC. It encodes CASSRTDYEQYF.

The CDR3 protein is CATRVGAGGTYEQYF. Written as DNA, the CDR3 is TGTGCCACCAGAGTGGGCGCGGGAGGAACCTACGAGCAGTACTTC. The genes are TRBV10-3 and TRBJ2-7; TRBD2 matches at 8 bases. This CDR3 contains 15 residues. Looked up from germline, CDR1 is ENHRY and CDR2 is SYGVKD. The J segment lost 2 bases and the V segment lost 10 bases, leaving 13 bases of the junction unmatched.

The V gene is TRBV2, the J gene TRBJ1-5; the D gene is possibly TRBD1 (6 bases). This CDR3 comprises 12 residues. Per germline, CDR1 SNHLY and CDR2 FYNNEI. V lost 5 bases and J 7 bases, leaving 9 bases between the germline ends. The CDR3 sequence: CASSLDRQPQHF. In nucleotides, the CDR3 is TGTGCCAGCAGTCTGGACAGACAGCCCCAGCATTTT.

This clone was recorded only once. The chain links TRBV6-5 to TRBJ2-6; no definite D call. This CDR3 has 14 amino acids. V lost 1 base to trimming and J lost 2 bases, with 3 bases between them. Germline CDR1 is MNHEY and CDR2 is SVGAGI. CDR3 sequence (DNA): TGTGCCAGCAGTTACTTTACTGGGGCCAACGTCCTGACTTTC. It yields the protein CASSYFTGANVLTF.

CDR3 DNA: TGTGCCAGCAGCTTCCGGGGAGCTAGCGGGAGGGCGGTAGAGCAGTACTTC. It is translated as CASSFRGASGRAVEQYF. The chain joins TRBV5-4 to TRBJ2-7, with 12 bases that match TRBD2. After removal of 2 bases from V and 7 bases from J, the junction contained 13 bases not matched to a gene. This CDR3 contains 17 residues. Germline-derived CDR1 and CDR2 are SGHNT and YYREEE (reference sequence). Together with reference TRBV5-4 and TRBJ2-7, the CDR3 gives the full variable domain: ETGVTQSPTHLIKTRGQQVTLRCSSQSGHNTVSWYQQALGQGPQFIFQYYREEENGRGNFPPRFSGLQFPNYSSELNVNALELDDSALYLCASSFRGASGRAVEQYFGPGTRLTVT.

Here the CDR3 DNA reads TGTGCCAGCAGGGAAGCGGGGGCCGGGACTAGCGGGAGGGCAGATACGCAGTATTTT. Its translation: CASREAGAGTSGRADTQYF. The V call is TRBV4-2, the J call TRBJ2-3; 16 bases match TRBD2. Trimming took 6 bases from V and 4 from J; bases not matched to a gene: 13. This CDR3 spans 19 amino acids. Germline CDR1 LGHNA, CDR2 YNFKEQ.

This chain joins TRBV29-1 and TRBJ2-1; TRBD1 might be the D (5 bases). The V gene lost 2 bases and the J gene lost 6 bases, with 8 bases spanning the gap. Germline assignment: CDR1 SQVTM and CDR2 ANQGSEA. The length of the CDR3 is 12 residues. CDR3 nucleotides: TGCAGCGTTGAAAGCAGGGCCAATGAGCAGTTCTTC. This encodes CSVESRANEQFF.

This chain joins TRBV7-9 and TRBJ2-3; possible D gene TRBD2, 6 bases. There are 18 residues in the CDR3. Looked up from germline, CDR1 is SEHNR and CDR2 is FQNEAQ (reference sequence). Between the trimmed V and J ends, which lost 1 base and 4 bases, there was a span of 21 bases. Here the CDR3 reads CASSLDPSWGRRADTQYF. The CDR3, as DNA: TGTGCCAGCAGCTTAGACCCCAGCTGGGGGAGGAGGGCAGATACGCAGTATTTT. Complete variable domain (other parts from reference TRBV7-9 and TRBJ2-3): DTGVSQNPRHKITKRGQNVTFRCDPISEHNRLYWYRQTLGQGPEFLTYFQNEAQLEKSRLLSDRFSAERPKGSFSTLEIQRTEQGDSAMYLCASSLDPSWGRRADTQYFGPGTRLTVL.

The chain employs TRBV4-1 and TRBJ2-6; 7 bases match TRBD2. Germline-derived CDR1 and CDR2 are MGHRA and YSYEKL. The CDR3 covers 21 residues. V shed 2 bases, J shed 4 bases, and the junction held 20 bases outside the gene matches. The CDR3 bases are TGCGCCAGCAGCCAATCGTCTAGCGGAATCTCCATACGTAGAGGGGCCAACGTCCTGACTTTC. The encoded protein is CASSQSSSGISIRRGANVLTF.

The rearrangement links TRBV27 to TRBJ1-1, with D possibly TRBD1 on 6 matching bases. This CDR3 spans 19 amino acids. The germline V gene has CDR1 MNHEY and CDR2 SMNVEV (reference sequence). Trimming cost V 1 base and J 1 base, with 22 bases left between them. CDR3 coding DNA: TGTGCCAGCAGTTTATTGGCTTTAGACCTACAGGGTCGGAACACTGAAGCTTTCTTT. Translation gives CASSLLALDLQGRNTEAFF.

The V call is TRBV6-5, the J call TRBJ2-7; the match to TRBD1 covers 8 bases. Unmatched junction bases numbered 8, after V lost 5 bases and J lost 2 bases. Germline-derived CDR1 and CDR2 are MNHEY and SVGAGI. The CDR3 is 15 amino acids. CDR3 sequence (DNA): TGTGCCAGCAGTCCCAGGACAGGGATGACCTACGAGCAGTACTTC. Translation gives CASSPRTGMTYEQYF.

The chain employs TRBV10-3 and TRBJ2-1; 16 bases map to TRBD2. There are 21 residues in the CDR3. The V gene's germline CDR1 is ENHRY and CDR2 SYGVKD. V trimming: 0 bases; J trimming: 0 bases; junction bases outside the gene matches: 8. CDR3 DNA sequence: TGTGCCATCAGTGAGTCGCTGGGACTAGCGGGAGGGCCGAGCTCCTACAATGAGCAGTTCTTC. It translates to CAISESLGLAGGPSSYNEQFF.

This chain links TRBV5-1 with TRBJ1-3; D gene ambiguous. The germline V gene has CDR1 SGHRS and CDR2 YFSETQ. V was trimmed by 5 bases and J by 0 bases, leaving 12 bases between them. This CDR3 is 15 amino acids long. CDR3: CASRQSAASGNTIYF. In DNA form, the CDR3 reads TGCGCCAGCAGACAATCCGCGGCCTCTGGAAACACCATATATTTT. The variable domain in full, completed from reference TRBV5-1 and TRBJ1-3, reads KAGVTQTPRYLIKTRGQQVTLSCSPISGHRSVSWYQQTPGQGLQFLFEYFSETQRNKGNFPGRFSGRQFSNSRSEMNVSTLELGDSALYLCASRQSAASGNTIYFGEGSWLTVV.

The chain recombines TRBV27 with TRBJ1-1; 7 nucleotides agree with TRBD1. The germline CDR1 and CDR2 sequences are MNHEY and SMNVEV (reference sequence). The V and J ends lost 5 bases and 0 bases, in that order; junction bases with no gene match: 6. This CDR3 spans 15 amino acids. The chain's CDR3 is CASSQGVGMNTEAFF. CDR3 DNA: TGTGCCAGCAGTCAGGGGGTCGGCATGAACACTGAAGCTTTCTTT.

The CDR3 DNA reads as TGTGCCAGCGACCGACAGGGGGAGCACCAAGAGACCCAGTACTTC. Translated: CASDRQGEHQETQYF. The V gene is TRBV7-7, the J gene TRBJ2-5, with 9 bases fitting TRBD1. Per germline, CDR1 SSHAT and CDR2 FNYEAQ (reference sequence). With 8 bases clipped from V and 0 bases from J, the junction kept 7 bases outside the gene matches. The CDR3 is 15 amino acids.

The V call is TRBV6-4, the J call TRBJ2-7; 10 nucleotides align to TRBD2. This CDR3 is built from 19 residues. Germline V lookup: CDR1 MRHNA, CDR2 SNTAGT. Losses at the gene ends were 2 bases for V and 4 bases for J; bases not matched to a gene: 17. In DNA, the CDR3 is TGTGCCAGCAGTGACAAACAGGGGTTTACTAGCGGGAACCTTTACGAGCAGTACTTC. Amino acid sequence: CASSDKQGFTSGNLYEQYF.